This T cell receptor beta chain was captured in a study of naive and memory T cell subsets. Study outcomes and limitations: TCR counts from RNA may reflect activation-linked expression changes. In naive cells, over 90% of TCR sequences were seen only once. Especially in CD8 cells, naive repertoires contained a few larger clonotypes, possibly CD45RA-re-expressing memory cells.

Two oligonucleotides, mixed equimolar, formed the beta constant-region primer covering TRBC1 and TRBC2. Ligated cDNA was amplified by four rounds of PCR with nested alpha and beta constant-region primers and SP2. TCRdb re-called the UMI-ligation and nested PCR reads through MiXCR, storing one row per CDR3 protein. Counted here are 150,000 or so distinct CDR3 sequences, under 25% occurring once; the ten biggest clones make up approximately 0.1%. With respect to this clonotype: Its antigen is not known.

V gave up 5 bases and J gave up 0 bases, with 17 bases separating them. CDR3 length equals 17 residues. CDR1 and CDR2 (germline): SGHTA, FQGNSA. CD4 T cells were positively selected, then CD8 T cells from the CD4-negative fraction. The sequence was collected from a human donor in good health. Sequenced material: naive CD4+ T cells from blood. The genes are TRBV7-2 and TRBJ1-5; D possibly corresponds to TRBD1 (5 bases). The CDR3 protein is CASSVLAQGYSNQPQHF. The CDR3 region has the DNA TGTGCCAGCAGCGTTCTGGCGCAGGGCTATAGCAATCAGCCCCAGCATTTT.